Listed here is a single T cell receptor beta chain. The sample comes from a study of blood T cell repertoires in COVID-19. Study-level background: Samples representing acute and convalescent COVID-19 were sourced from the United States, Italy and Spain. Sample material is recorded as cDNA or gDNA derived from T cells, B-cell-depleted T cells, or PBMCs.

Study processing details: Cell counts per sample came from amplifying reference gene primers. Only in-frame clones appear in the TCRdb table, and some are missing; sequencing was by immunoSEQ multiplex PCR. That table supplies the V and J calls and clone size; D and trimming were determined from the DNA. This sample has approximately 250,000 clones, with 84% found just once. Input material: peripheral blood. The TCR sequence derives from a man in his 60s with acute or convalescent COVID-19.

The CDR3, as DNA: TGTGCCAGCAGCTTAGCGCTCCAGGGGGCTTTAAATCAGCCCCAGCATTTT. It is translated as CASSLALQGALNQPQHF. V and J are TRBV7-2 and TRBJ1-5; 8 bases are a match to TRBD1. Germline V gene sequence: CDR1 SGHTA, CDR2 FQGNSA. The ends lost 0 bases at V and 4 bases at J; junction bases unmatched: 8. This CDR3 contains 17 residues.